This entry is about one T cell receptor beta chain. These data belong to a study of blood T cells in healthy people across ages. Together with a sample-barcoded 5' primer, a J-beta primer mix was included in a second PCR lasting roughly 6 to 12 cycles. Each CDR3 protein gets one entry after TCRdb re-called the 5' RACE reads with MiXCR. The sample records some 800,000 distinct CDR3 sequences, approximately 25% being singletons. CDR3 length equals 11 residues. Trimming pared 5 bases from V and 6 bases from J, leaving 11 bases between. CDR1 DFQATT and CDR2 SNEGSKA come from the germline V gene (reference sequence). These same data were also listed under a study on T cells of mothers and their children.

Input material: blood. The V call is TRBV20-1, the J call TRBJ2-7; a weak D match, TRBD1 (5 bases). The receptor was isolated from a boy between 10 and 17 years old in good health. CDR3 loop: CSAPFRAEQYF. The DNA for the CDR3 is TGCAGTGCTCCCTTCAGGGCCGAGCAGTACTTC.